This T cell receptor (beta chain) is from a study of Ad26.COV2.S vaccination and SARS-CoV-2 variants. Study-level information: Ad26.COV2.S shots went into the muscle once or twice, 56 days apart. Findings and caveats of the study: Vaccinees showed greater spike-specific TCR breadth than placebo recipients. Vaccine and placebo recipients had similar non-spike TCR breadth.

As to this clone: What it binds is not known.

Assay: immunoSEQ multiplex PCR; the TCRdb copy retains only in-frame clones and omits some. Of some 250,000 clones in the sample, around 89% were seen once. Treatment meaning: approximately 18 received Ad26.COV2.S at low or high dose, single or two shots; 5 received placebo; per-sample allocation not given. Each sample was drawn 63 days after the first injection (of vaccine or placebo). The material sequenced was peripheral blood, taken in a trial of Ad26.COV2.S vaccine versus placebo. The sequence came from a person between 18 and 65 years old who received the Ad26.COV2.S COVID-19 vaccine or a placebo.

The CDR3 bases are TGTGCCAGCAGCCAAACAATTGCGCCCCACTATGGCTACACCTTC. It encodes CASSQTIAPHYGYTF. J is TRBJ1-2 and V is TRBV16; D remains ambiguous. V was pared by 2 bases and J by 3 bases, with 13 bases between. This CDR3 is built from 15 residues. Per germline, CDR1 KGHSY and CDR2 FQNENV.